The clone carrying this TCR beta chain was seen ten or more times. A much more abundant neighbour one base away suggests this may be a read error. Starting from 500 ng of total RNA, TCR beta cDNA was produced with a primer in the constant region. Libraries for TCR beta were built through three nested multiplex PCR rounds, which together made up a slightly modified ARM-PCR procedure. With TRBV1-TRBV30 forward primers and a C-beta reverse primer, the first two PCR rounds were run for nine to eleven cycles each. A single record per CDR3 protein comes from TCRdb applying MiXCR to the multiplex PCR reads. The repertoire holds approximately 80,000 distinct CDR3 sequences, with around 66% as singletons. This sample stems from a study of tumor-infiltrating lymphocytes in primary liver carcinoma. Study-level information: Tumors were staged T1-T3 N0M0 and measured 4.2 to 10 cm across.

Without any cell sorting, roughly 20-33 mg of bulk tissue yielded co-extracted RNA and DNA. V lost 10 bases, J lost 0 bases, and 13 bases lay in between. Germline CDR1 and CDR2: SGHAT and FQNNGV. There are 15 residues in the CDR3. The receptor was derived from a man aged 35-49 years with primary liver carcinoma and hepatitis B virus infection. Specimen: tumor-adjacent normal liver tissue. The V gene is TRBV11-2, the J gene TRBJ2-6; D uncertain. DNA for the CDR3: TGTGCCACCCGGCGGCCGCGCTCTGGGGCCAACGTCCTGACTTTC. Translated: CATRRPRSGANVLTF.